Shown below are 18 T cell receptor beta chains from a single sample sequenced in a study of naive and memory T cell subsets (dated by TCRdb to the late 2010s). The research as a whole found: A few larger clonotypes were present in naive repertoires, especially CD8 naive repertoires, and these clonotypes were possibly memory cells re-expressing CD45RA.

No antigen has been identified for these receptors. The library was generated by UMI-ligation and nested PCR. The sequencer was an Illumina MiSeq. The beta constant-region primer was an equimolar mix of two oligonucleotides covering both TRBC1 and TRBC2. The ligated cDNA went through four rounds of PCR with nested alpha and beta constant-region primers together with the SP2 primer. The public sequencing data were trimmed at Q25 with fastp and processed into clonotypes with MiXCR by TCRdb, which kept only in-frame beta chains. CDR3 protein sequences are deduplicated, and each keeps its most common genes and DNA. The sample yields around 140,000 distinct CDR3 sequences; about 20% were counted once. The ten most abundant clones make up around 0.63% of the sample. The sequencing sample was made of naive CD8+ T cells from blood. What the cell subset or site label conveys for this sample: naive T cells, CD45RA high CD27+. Receptors were obtained from a human donor in good health.

The chain carries TRBV29-1 and TRBJ2-1; 9 bases match TRBD2. The CDR3 totals 14 residues. The germline CDR1 and CDR2 sequences are SQVTM and ANQGSEA. After removal of 6 bases from V and 5 bases from J, the junction contained 8 bases not matched to a gene. In nucleotides, the CDR3 is TGCAGCGTGGTGGGGCTAGCGGGACACAATGAGCAGTTCTTC. It encodes CSVVGLAGHNEQFF.

The table lists this clonotype with a few counts. This chain joins TRBV9 and TRBJ2-1, with TRBD2 matching over 8 bases. V dropped 4 bases and J dropped 9; count of bases not matched to a gene: 3. Per the germline V gene, CDR1 is SGDLS and CDR2 is YYNGEE. There are 12 residues in the CDR3. For the CDR3, the DNA is TGTGCCAGCAGCCAGACTAGCGCTGAGCAGTTCTTC. This gives the protein CASSQTSAEQFF. The full variable domain, with the rest looked up from reference TRBV9 and TRBJ2-1, is DSGVTQTPKHLITATGQRVTLRCSPRSGDLSVYWYQQSLDQGLQFLIQYYNGEERAKGNILERFSAQQFPDLHSELNLSSLELGDSALYFCASSQTSAEQFFGPGTRLTVL.

The chain joins TRBV20-1 to TRBJ2-7; 8 positions agree with TRBD2. The junction had 14 bases not matched to a gene; V was cut back by 0 bases and J by 1 base. Per the germline V gene, CDR1 is DFQATT and CDR2 is SNEGSKA (reference sequence). The CDR3 is made up of 18 amino acids. CDR3 sequence (DNA): TGCAGTGCTAGAGACGACGAGACTAGCGTTCTAACTTCCTACGAGCAGTACTTC. It specifies CSARDDETSVLTSYEQYF.

This chain uses TRBV4-1 with TRBJ2-3, with a weak D call TRBD2 (5 bases). The CDR3 spans 15 residues. With 2 bases removed from V and 1 base from J, the gap between germline ends came to 10 bases. Looked up from germline, CDR1 is MGHRA and CDR2 is YSYEKL. The CDR3 DNA reads TGCGCCAGCAGCCAATCCGGGGTTGGCACAGATACGCAGTATTTT. This sequence encodes CASSQSGVGTDTQYF.

As DNA, the CDR3 is TGCGCCAGCGGGTGGTCCCGGGCGGCTAATGAAAAACTGTTTTTT. It is translated as CASGWSRAANEKLFF. The chain combines TRBV10-2 with TRBJ1-4, with D hard to call. Germline V gives CDR1 WSHSY, CDR2 SAAADI. The CDR3 contains 15 residues. With 8 bases removed from V and 3 bases from J, the gap between germline ends came to 16 bases.

This clonotype has a handful of counts. V is TRBV7-6 and J is TRBJ2-1; 7 bases fit TRBD1. Per the germline V gene, CDR1 is SGHVS and CDR2 is FNYEAQ. J gave up 0 bases and V 1 base, and 3 bases lay outside the gene matches. The CDR3 is 16 residues long. The chain's CDR3 is CASSLGTGSSYNEQFF. DNA of the CDR3: TGTGCCAGCAGCTTAGGGACAGGCAGCTCCTACAATGAGCAGTTCTTC.

Many counts were recorded for this clonotype. The rearrangement links TRBV29-1 to TRBJ2-3; 14 bases fit TRBD2. Germline values: CDR1 SQVTM, CDR2 ANQGSEA. The junction had 7 bases not matched to a gene; V was cut back by 8 bases and J by 6 bases. The CDR3 is made up of 14 amino acids. The CDR3 loop reads CSPGLAGAGDTQYF. CDR3 sequence (DNA): TGCAGCCCGGGACTAGCGGGAGCTGGTGATACGCAGTATTTT.

V usage is TRBV15 and J usage is TRBJ2-1, with 10 bases identical to TRBD2. V gave up 3 bases and J gave up 7 bases; unmatched junction bases: 12. CDR1 is LNHNV and CDR2 is YYDKDF in the germline V gene (reference sequence). The CDR3 contains 17 residues. CDR3 loop: CATSSDSLAGVFNEQFF. For the CDR3, the DNA is TGTGCCACCAGCAGTGATTCGCTAGCGGGAGTATTTAATGAGCAGTTCTTC.

This chain joins TRBV10-1 and TRBJ2-1, with 8 bases fitting TRBD2. J gave up 1 base and V 5 bases, and 7 bases lay outside the gene matches. The CDR3 runs 16 residues. Looked up from germline, CDR1 is WNHNN and CDR2 is SYGVQD (reference sequence). The CDR3 sequence: CASSPSGRSSYNEQFF. The CDR3 nucleotides read TGCGCCAGCAGTCCTAGCGGGCGATCTTCCTACAATGAGCAGTTCTTC.

The chain joins TRBV28 to TRBJ2-2; D is ambiguous. The V gene's germline CDR1 is MDHEN and CDR2 SYDVKM. V was pared by 1 base and J by 7 bases, with 10 bases between. This CDR3 comprises 14 residues. The CDR3, as DNA: TGTGCCAGCAGTTTATCCGGTCGGATCGGGGAGCTGTTTTTT. Translated: CASSLSGRIGELFF.

This clonotype was observed a handful of times. The V gene is TRBV29-1, the J gene TRBJ1-2; D call uncertain. Germline V gives CDR1 SQVTM, CDR2 ANQGSEA. Deletions cut 4 bases from V and 6 bases from J, with 6 bases between. The CDR3 runs 10 residues. CDR3 sequence: CSVATNGYTF. The CDR3 bases are TGCAGCGTTGCCACGAATGGCTACACCTTC.

The table lists this clonotype with a few counts. DNA of the CDR3: TGCAGTGCTAGCGGGACAGGAGTTCTCTATGGCTACACCTTC. It yields the protein CSASGTGVLYGYTF. The chain couples TRBV20-1 to TRBJ1-2, with 8 bases lining up with TRBD1. CDR1 and CDR2 from the germline V gene are DFQATT and SNEGSKA (reference sequence). This CDR3 contains 14 residues. The J segment lost 4 bases and the V segment lost 3 bases, leaving 7 bases of the junction unmatched.

This chain uses TRBV6-1 with TRBJ2-7; no clear D gene. Germline V gene sequence: CDR1 MNHNS, CDR2 SASEGT. CDR3 length equals 14 residues. V was clipped by 2 bases and J by 2 bases, with 10 bases between them. CDR3 residues: CASSEFTGTYEQYF. The CDR3 DNA reads TGTGCCAGCAGTGAATTTACCGGAACCTACGAGCAGTACTTC.

V gene TRBV9 combines with J gene TRBJ2-1; a weak D match, TRBD2 (5 bases). Germline-derived CDR1 and CDR2 are SGDLS and YYNGEE. V was clipped by 0 bases and J by 10 bases, with 17 bases between them. CDR3 length: 15 amino acids. CDR3 bases: TGTGCCAGCAGCGTAGACGGGATATGGATAGGGGAGCAGTTCTTC. This sequence encodes CASSVDGIWIGEQFF.

This clonotype has more than one count but fewer than ten. The chain is built from TRBV12-3 or TRBV12-4 and TRBJ1-5; D ambiguous. V was shortened by 7 bases and J by 4 bases, with 14 bases between the two germline ends. This CDR3 is 14 amino acids long. CDR3 loop: CASTARKGNQPQHF. The CDR3 nucleotides are TGTGCCAGCACAGCAAGGAAGGGTAATCAGCCCCAGCATTTT.

This sequence joins TRBV27 and TRBJ1-5; D ambiguous. CDR1 MNHEY and CDR2 SMNVEV come from the germline V gene (reference sequence). The ends were cut back, 1 base at V and 0 bases at J, with 7 bases in the middle. The CDR3 consists of 15 residues. The CDR3 sequence: CASSLLGDSNQPQHF. The CDR3 region has the DNA TGTGCCAGCAGTTTATTGGGAGATAGCAATCAGCCCCAGCATTTT.

This chain links TRBV28 with TRBJ2-7; D uncertain. Germline CDR1 reads MDHEN; CDR2 reads SYDVKM. V lost 5 bases and J 3 bases, leaving 14 bases between the germline ends. The CDR3 has 14 amino acids. As DNA, the CDR3 is TGTGCCAGCAGTACTCCGAGCCGAGTCTACGAGCAGTACTTC. It codes for CASSTPSRVYEQYF.

This clonotype was detected only a few times. The chain joins TRBV5-1 to TRBJ2-5; D remains unclear. Trimming pared 1 base from V and 2 bases from J, leaving 9 bases between. The germline gives CDR1 SGHRS, CDR2 YFSETQ. The CDR3 has 14 residues. CDR3 in DNA: TGCGCCAGCAGCTTGCGAGTGTCGCAAGAGACCCAGTACTTC. Its protein product is CASSLRVSQETQYF.